The 3 T cell receptor beta chains given below trace back to one sample, sequenced in a study of blood T cell repertoires in COVID-19. Sequenced by immunoSEQ multiplex PCR; TCRdb stores in-frame clones only, minus some. In the table there are approximately 300,000 clones, around 80% of which are singletons. The sample comprised peripheral blood. These receptors were obtained from a woman aged 45-59 years with acute or convalescent COVID-19.

This clone has only one observation. The chain is built from TRBV18 and TRBJ2-7; TRBD2 is a possible D gene (5 bases). Trimming removed 3 bases at V and 2 bases at J, with 8 bases between. The CDR3 is 13 amino acids. CDR1 and CDR2 from the germline V gene are KGHSH and LQKENI. CDR3 in amino acids: CASSPDLAYEQYF. CDR3 sequence (DNA): TGTGCCAGCTCACCGGACTTAGCCTACGAGCAGTACTTC.

This clone was counted a single time. The rearrangement joins TRBV7-9 to TRBJ1-1, with D perhaps matching TRBD1 (6 bases). This CDR3 region has 14 residues. In germline, CDR1 is SEHNR, CDR2 FQNEAQ (reference sequence). With 5 bases removed from V and 4 bases from J, the gap between germline ends came to 14 bases. For the CDR3, the DNA is TGTGCCAGCAGCAGGCCAGGGGAGGGCACTGAAGCTTTCTTT. Protein: CASSRPGEGTEAFF.

The table lists this clone with a few counts. The chain employs TRBV5-1 and TRBJ2-2; 8 nucleotides match TRBD1. There are 14 residues in the CDR3. Looked up from germline, CDR1 is SGHRS and CDR2 is YFSETQ. V gave up 4 bases and J gave up 4 bases; unmatched junction bases: 3. The CDR3 here is CASSADRVTGELFF. DNA for the CDR3: TGCGCCAGCAGCGCGGACAGGGTCACCGGGGAGCTGTTTTTT.